In its sample, the clone carrying this T cell receptor (beta chain) was seen a few times. Its antigen is currently unknown. These data come from a study of Graves' ophthalmopathy and Graves' hyperthyroidism. Looking at the study overall: Before any treatment was given, at initial diagnosis, peripheral blood was collected.

Amplification targeted the TCR beta CDR3 regions, with RNA transcripts as the source material. HTBI primers were used in a first-round RT-PCR, which preceded a second-round multiplex PCR. In TCRdb, the multiplex PCR reads were re-called with MiXCR into one record per CDR3 protein. The sample records almost 400,000 distinct CDR3 sequences, 15% to 20% being singletons. Excluded were patients with other autoimmune diseases, uncontrolled infections, pregnancy or lactation. Isolation of PBMCs was performed using 10 ml of fresh peripheral blood. The V and J ends lost 1 base and 11 bases respectively, with 8 bases between them. The CDR3 loop spans 11 amino acids. Study-wide points: The model reached approximately 71% sensitivity and approximately 72% specificity for predicting ophthalmopathy progression.

Source material: peripheral blood. The TCR comes from a woman aged 18 to 35 with Graves' ophthalmopathy. The rearrangement joins TRBV12-3 or TRBV12-4 to TRBJ1-1; no firm D call. CDR3 DNA sequence: TGTGCCAGCAGTTTAGGCCAGGACGCTTTCTTT. This gives the protein CASSLGQDAFF.